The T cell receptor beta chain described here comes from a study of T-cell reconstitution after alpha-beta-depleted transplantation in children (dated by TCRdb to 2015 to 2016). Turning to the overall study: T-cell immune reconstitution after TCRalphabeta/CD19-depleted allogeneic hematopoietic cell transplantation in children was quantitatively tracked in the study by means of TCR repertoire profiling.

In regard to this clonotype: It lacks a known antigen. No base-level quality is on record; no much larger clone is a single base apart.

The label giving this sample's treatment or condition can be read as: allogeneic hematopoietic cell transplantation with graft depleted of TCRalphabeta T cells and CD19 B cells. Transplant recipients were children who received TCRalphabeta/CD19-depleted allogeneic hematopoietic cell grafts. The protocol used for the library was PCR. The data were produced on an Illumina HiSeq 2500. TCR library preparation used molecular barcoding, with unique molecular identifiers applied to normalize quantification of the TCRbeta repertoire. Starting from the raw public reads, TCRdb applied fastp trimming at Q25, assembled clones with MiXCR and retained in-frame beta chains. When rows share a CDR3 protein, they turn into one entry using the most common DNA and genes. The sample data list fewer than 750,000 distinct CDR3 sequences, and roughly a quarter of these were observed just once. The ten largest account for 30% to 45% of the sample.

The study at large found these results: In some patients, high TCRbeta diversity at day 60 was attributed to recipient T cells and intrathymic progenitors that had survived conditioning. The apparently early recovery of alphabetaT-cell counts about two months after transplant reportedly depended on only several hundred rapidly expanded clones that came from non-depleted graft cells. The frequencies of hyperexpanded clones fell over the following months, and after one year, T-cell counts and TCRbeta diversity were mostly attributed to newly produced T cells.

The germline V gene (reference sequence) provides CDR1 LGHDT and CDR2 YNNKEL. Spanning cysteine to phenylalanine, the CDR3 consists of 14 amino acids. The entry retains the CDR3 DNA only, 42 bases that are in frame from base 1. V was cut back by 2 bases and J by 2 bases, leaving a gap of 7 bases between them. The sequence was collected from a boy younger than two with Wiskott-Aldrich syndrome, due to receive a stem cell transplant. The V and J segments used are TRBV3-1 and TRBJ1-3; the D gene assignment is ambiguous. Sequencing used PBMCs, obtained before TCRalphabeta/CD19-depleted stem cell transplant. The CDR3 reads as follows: CASSQRGTGNTIYF. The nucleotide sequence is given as TGTGCCAGCAGCCAACGTGGAACTGGAAACACCATATATTTT.